The T cell receptor beta chain under discussion was sequenced for a study of shared clonotypes between healthy human individuals. Overall study context: Plates per donor: three CD4 naive, three CD4 memory, two CD8 naive, one CD8 memory.

The sample holds one count of this clone. Its cognate antigen is unknown. Study-wide points: On the whole, naive subsets had larger estimated richness than memory subsets had. Sharing across a handful of donors was seen in 4.5% to 5.5% of naive CD4 clonotypes.

As defined, naive CD8 cells were CD45RO-negative and positively selected for CCR7, with terminally differentiated effector memory CD45RA+ cells excluded. This table comes from immunoSEQ multiplex PCR, and its TCRdb copy is limited to in-frame clones, with some not included. The table shows about 2.2 million clones, with roughly 95% occurring only once. Looked up from germline, CDR1 is SGHTA and CDR2 is FQGNSA. The CDR3 loop spans 14 amino acids. V dropped 4 bases and J dropped 0; count of bases not matched to a gene: 0. V usage is TRBV7-2 and J usage is TRBJ2-7; 10 nucleotides line up with TRBD1. This sequence originates from a man between 18 and 35 years old in good health. Some clones in this sample may be carry-over from other donors' samples. Input material: naive CD8+ T cells from PBMCs. CDR3 coding DNA: TGTGCCAGCAGCTGGGACAGGGGCTCCTACGAGCAGTACTTC. Residues: CASSWDRGSYEQYF.